The clone carrying this TCR beta chain was found a few times. The data originate from a study of blood T cell repertoires in COVID-19. The overall study: Researchers got acute and convalescent COVID-19 samples from the United States, Italy and Spain. T cells, B-cell-depleted T cells, or PBMCs supplied cDNA or gDNA.

In the original processing: Researchers report that nucleated cell counts were estimated from reference gene primer amplification. Libraries were prepared by immunoSEQ multiplex PCR; TCRdb keeps only in-frame clonotypes and omits some of them. The V and J calls and clone size are taken from that table; D and trimming were inferred from the DNA. Found here are about 150,000 clones, 80% of them singletons; the top ten hold 13%. The CDR3 covers 13 residues. The germline V gene encodes CDR1 MDHEN and CDR2 SYDVKM. Trimming stripped 4 bases from V and 8 bases from J, with 12 bases between. The sample taken for sequencing was peripheral blood. The V gene is TRBV28, the J gene TRBJ2-1; D unclear. This TCR was recovered from a man between 60 and 75 years old with active or convalescent COVID-19. The CDR3 sequence: CASSSPDTDEQFF. The DNA of the CDR3 is TGTGCCAGCAGTTCCCCCGACACGGATGAGCAGTTCTTC.